What follows are 32 T cell receptor beta chains derived from one specimen sequenced in a study of regulatory T cells in long-lasting Graves disease. Time point in this sample: newly diagnosed GD, antithyroid drugs for less than 3 months. RNA extracted from PBMCs served as the sequencing template. Libraries of TCR beta came from iRepertoire HTBI primers plus Arm-PCR of CDR3 regions. TCRdb analysed the multiplex PCR reads with MiXCR anew, one entry per CDR3 protein. The sample shows about 460,000 distinct CDR3 sequences, roughly 15% of them seen only once. These data also formed part of another study, on T cells in Graves' hyperthyroidism and ophthalmopathy.

The sequencing here drew on peripheral blood mononuclear cells (PBMCs), taken at new diagnosis, from a patient treated with antithyroid drugs. These receptors all come from a woman between 45 and 65 years old with Graves disease.

This clonotype was seen repeatedly, ten times or more. J is TRBJ2-4 and V is TRBV18, with D perhaps TRBD1 (5 bases). CDR1 is KGHSH and CDR2 is LQKENI in the germline V gene. The CDR3 loop spans 16 amino acids. Trimming removed 2 bases from V and 0 bases from J, with 11 bases in between. CDR3 DNA: TGTGCCAGCTCACCAATGACAGCCGCAGCCAAAAACATTCAGTACTTC. Its protein product is CASSPMTAAAKNIQYF.

Many counts were recorded for this clonotype. CDR3 nucleotides: TGTGCCAGCCGGGCCCCGGCTGAGCAGTTCTTC. The encoded protein is CASRAPAEQFF. The V gene is TRBV18, the J gene TRBJ2-1; D is uncertain. Trimming stripped 8 bases from V and 9 bases from J, with 11 bases between. Germline loops: CDR1 KGHSH, CDR2 LQKENI. The CDR3 is 11 amino acids.

This clonotype turned up a few times. The V gene is TRBV9, the J gene TRBJ2-6; 7 bases agree with TRBD1. Germline V lookup: CDR1 SGDLS, CDR2 YYNGEE. This CDR3 has 15 amino acids. Trimming removed 3 bases from V and 2 bases from J; junction bases left unmatched: 2. CDR3: CASSGQGPGANVLTF. The DNA of the CDR3 is TGTGCCAGCAGCGGACAGGGCCCTGGGGCCAACGTCCTGACTTTC.

CDR3 nucleotide sequence: TGTGCCAGCAGTTTATTCTCCAGCGGGAGTGGAGATACGCAGTATTTT. Its protein product is CASSLFSSGSGDTQYF. V and J are TRBV12-3 or TRBV12-4 and TRBJ2-3, with 8 bases fitting TRBD2. This CDR3 spans 16 amino acids. After removal of 2 bases from V and 5 bases from J, the junction contained 9 bases not matched to a gene.

This clonotype was detected ten times or more. The V gene is TRBV10-3, the J gene TRBJ2-1, with D hard to call. V lost 8 bases and J 6 bases, leaving 14 bases between the germline ends. Looked up from germline, CDR1 is ENHRY and CDR2 is SYGVKD. This CDR3 region has 13 residues. The CDR3 here is CAIATGWPNEQFF. CDR3 coding DNA: TGTGCCATCGCAACGGGCTGGCCCAATGAGCAGTTCTTC.

The chain couples TRBV24-1 to TRBJ2-3; TRBD2 is a possible D gene (6 bases). The CDR3 loop spans 16 amino acids. The V and J ends lost 0 bases and 0 bases respectively, with 9 bases between them. The V gene's germline CDR1 is KGHDR and CDR2 SFDVKD. The CDR3, as DNA: TGTGCCACCAGTGATTTGGGCGGGACTAGCACAGATACGCAGTATTTT. Its protein is CATSDLGGTSTDTQYF.

This clonotype was seen more than once but under ten times. CDR3 in amino acids: CSARVVQETQYF. The CDR3 region has the DNA TGCAGTGCTAGAGTAGTCCAAGAGACCCAGTACTTC. The rearrangement uses TRBV20-1 and TRBJ2-5; D not certain. V lost 1 base, J lost 1 base, and 4 bases lay in between. The CDR3 is 12 residues long. The germline gives CDR1 DFQATT, CDR2 SNEGSKA (reference sequence).

This clonotype occurred many times. The gene calls are TRBV18 and TRBJ1-4; no firm D call. The CDR3 is made up of 14 amino acids. Germline CDR1 reads KGHSH; CDR2 reads LQKENI. V gave up 2 bases and J gave up 7 bases, with 11 bases separating them. The CDR3 is CASSPGLFLEKLFF. The CDR3 DNA follows: TGTGCCAGCTCACCAGGACTTTTTCTTGAAAAACTGTTTTTT. The variable domain in full, completed from reference TRBV18 and TRBJ1-4, reads NAGVMQNPRHLVRRRGQEARLRCSPMKGHSHVYWYRQLPEEGLKFMVYLQKENIIDESGMPKERFSAEFPKEGPSILRIQQVVRGDSAAYFCASSPGLFLEKLFFGSGTQLSVL.

This clonotype was observed at least ten times. The chain couples TRBV5-1 to TRBJ2-7; the match to TRBD2 covers 10 bases. The CDR3 is 15 residues long. Germline assignment: CDR1 SGHRS and CDR2 YFSETQ. With 0 bases clipped from V and 3 bases from J, the junction kept 3 bases outside the gene matches. The CDR3: CASSLDSGRVYEQYF. For the CDR3, the DNA is TGCGCCAGCAGCTTGGACAGCGGGAGGGTCTACGAGCAGTACTTC.

The rearrangement links TRBV19 to TRBJ1-5; the D gene is possibly TRBD1 (5 bases). Germline V gives CDR1 LNHDA, CDR2 SQIVND (reference sequence). Trimming took off 0 bases at V and 5 bases at J, with 17 bases between the two ends. The CDR3 loop spans 17 amino acids. CDR3 sequence: CASSIEVRVPFYQPQHF. CDR3 nucleotides: TGTGCCAGTAGTATAGAGGTCAGGGTTCCCTTTTATCAGCCCCAGCATTTT.

This clonotype was counted many times. This chain uses TRBV3-1 with TRBJ2-3; TRBD2 agrees at 13 bases. Germline V gives CDR1 LGHDT, CDR2 YNNKEL (reference sequence). V dropped 3 bases and J dropped 4; count of bases not matched to a gene: 4. CDR3 length equals 16 residues. This chain's CDR3 is CASSQPGLAGADTQYF. In nucleotides, the CDR3 is TGTGCCAGCAGCCAGCCCGGACTAGCGGGAGCAGATACGCAGTATTTT.

With regard to this clonotype: Likely a read error: the CDR3 ends without its conserved phenylalanine or tryptophan. The genes are TRBV18 and TRBJ1-2; no definite D call. CDR1 and CDR2 from the germline V gene are KGHSH and LQKENI. The V gene lost 2 bases and the J gene lost 5 bases, with 15 bases spanning the gap. The CDR3 has 15 amino acids. The CDR3 coding sequence is TGTGCCAGCTCACCATTTGAGGGCACTGGGTATGGCTACACCCTC. Translation: CASSPFEGTGYGYTL.

The J gene is TRBJ2-6, the V gene TRBV6-1; either TRBD1 or TRBD2 may fit D (5 bases each). The CDR3 has 17 amino acids. V was shortened by 3 bases and J by 0 bases, with 12 bases between the two germline ends. Germline V gene data show CDR1 as MNHNS and CDR2 as SASEGT. This CDR3 reads CASSDWDVFSGANVLTF. The CDR3 DNA is TGTGCCAGCAGTGACTGGGACGTATTCTCTGGGGCCAACGTCCTGACTTTC.

This chain joins TRBV10-1 and TRBJ2-2, with D hard to call. CDR1 is WNHNN and CDR2 is SYGVQD in the germline V gene (reference sequence). This CDR3 spans 13 amino acids. The V end was cut by 5 bases, the J end by 3 bases, with 7 bases between. The CDR3 DNA sequence: TGCGCCAGCAGTCGACACTACACCGGGGAGCTGTTTTTT. Translating it yields CASSRHYTGELFF.

This clonotype was counted many times. This chain joins TRBV30 and TRBJ2-3; 7 bases fit TRBD2. Germline CDR1 and CDR2: GTSNPN and SVGIG (reference sequence). V lost 0 bases and J lost 13; bases outside the gene matches: 7. The CDR3 loop spans 12 amino acids. The CDR3 loop is CAWSVLGLAEYF. CDR3 in DNA: TGTGCCTGGAGTGTACTGGGGCTAGCGGAGTATTTT.

This clonotype was counted a few times. The genes are TRBV7-2 and TRBJ1-1; D uncertain. Germline V gene sequence: CDR1 SGHTA, CDR2 FQGNSA. The CDR3 consists of 13 residues. The ends were cut back, 6 bases at V and 4 bases at J, with 12 bases in the middle. CDR3 region: CASSMSSGTEAFF. The DNA of the CDR3 is TGTGCCAGCAGTATGAGTTCTGGCACTGAAGCTTTCTTT.

This clonotype has a handful of counts. The chain joins TRBV3-1 to TRBJ2-3; no clear D gene. Germline CDR1 LGHDT, CDR2 YNNKEL (reference sequence). Between the trimmed V and J ends, which lost 4 bases and 1 base, there was a span of 12 bases. This CDR3 region has 15 residues. CDR3 in amino acids: CASSPFQPGTDTQYF. CDR3 nucleotides: TGTGCCAGCAGCCCTTTTCAACCTGGCACAGATACGCAGTATTTT.

This clonotype was observed at least ten times. CDR3 sequence reads: CAISGTENDEAFF. The CDR3 coding sequence is TGTGCCATCAGTGGGACAGAAAATGATGAAGCTTTCTTT. The chain has TRBV10-3 and TRBJ1-1; weak D call: TRBD1 (6 bases). The CDR3 covers 13 residues. Germline CDR1 reads ENHRY; CDR2 reads SYGVKD. The V gene lost 4 bases and the J gene lost 7 bases, with 13 bases spanning the gap.

This clonotype was found a few times. This rearrangement joins TRBV29-1 to TRBJ2-1, with TRBD1 matching 10 bases. This CDR3 is built from 13 residues. Germline CDR1 SQVTM, CDR2 ANQGSEA. V gave up 1 base and J gave up 6 bases; unmatched junction bases: 0. The CDR3: CSVEGDRGNEQFF. The CDR3 DNA reads as TGCAGCGTTGAAGGGGACAGGGGCAATGAGCAGTTCTTC.

This clonotype was seen at least ten times. The chain couples TRBV28 to TRBJ2-1; 9 bases are shared with TRBD2. This CDR3 contains 15 residues. Germline V gives CDR1 MDHEN, CDR2 SYDVKM. V lost 5 bases and J lost 7; bases outside the gene matches: 9. CDR3 nucleotides: TGTGCCAGCAGTGTACGCGGACTAGCGAAGAATGAGCAGTTCTTC. Its protein product is CASSVRGLAKNEQFF.

The chain combines TRBV5-1 with TRBJ1-2, with TRBD1 matching over 10 bases. J gave up 7 bases and V 0 bases, and 6 bases lay outside the gene matches. Germline CDR1 is SGHRS and CDR2 is YFSETQ. The CDR3 runs 15 residues. CDR3 nucleotide sequence: TGCGCCAGCAGCTTGGAGGGACAGGGGACACCTGGCTACACCTTC. Its protein is CASSLEGQGTPGYTF.

This clonotype was detected a few times. The chain uses TRBV10-3 and TRBJ1-6; TRBD1 is a possible D gene (6 bases). The V end lost 2 bases, the J end lost 5 bases, and 10 bases lay between the germline ends. Germline V gene data show CDR1 as ENHRY and CDR2 as SYGVKD. The CDR3 loop spans 15 amino acids. The CDR3 sequence is CAISEGTGNNSPLHF. Written as DNA, the CDR3 is TGTGCCATCAGTGAGGGAACAGGGAATAATTCACCCCTCCACTTT.

This clonotype was seen many times. The chain uses TRBV6-5 and TRBJ2-7; D gene uncertain. Trimming removed 0 bases at V and 0 bases at J, with 12 bases between. The germline gives CDR1 MNHEY, CDR2 SVGAGI. The CDR3 is 16 amino acids. CDR3 nucleotides: TGTGCCAGCAGTTACTCGACCCTTGGAAGCTCCTACGAGCAGTACTTC. It codes for CASSYSTLGSSYEQYF.

The chain combines TRBV3-1 with TRBJ1-2; unclear D gene. V was pared by 0 bases and J by 1 base, with 6 bases between. The CDR3 is made up of 14 amino acids. The germline V gene encodes CDR1 LGHDT and CDR2 YNNKEL (reference sequence). The CDR3 DNA reads TGTGCCAGCAGCCAAGAACCAATTAACTATGGCTACACCTTC. Its protein product is CASSQEPINYGYTF. The full variable domain, its missing parts supplied by reference TRBV3-1 and TRBJ1-2, is DTAVSQTPKYLVTQMGNDKSIKCEQNLGHDTMYWYKQDSKKFLKIMFSYNNKELIINETVPNRFSPKSPDKAHLNLHINSLELGDSAVYFCASSQEPINYGYTFGSGTRLTVV.

Worth noting for this clonotype: Because it lacks the conserved phenylalanine or tryptophan at the end, this CDR3 is likely a read error. This sequence joins TRBV2 and TRBJ2-2, with D tentatively TRBD2 (6 bases). Per germline, CDR1 SNHLY and CDR2 FYNNEI. CDR3 length equals 13 residues. V was trimmed by 9 bases and J by 4 bases, leaving 12 bases between them. CDR3 protein: CASHREPTGELFS. CDR3 coding DNA: TGTGCCAGTCACCGGGAGCCCACCGGGGAGCTGTTTTCT.

In this sample, this clonotype turned up a few times. The chain combines TRBV2 with TRBJ2-7, with 7 bases aligning to TRBD1. CDR1 SNHLY and CDR2 FYNNEI come from the germline V gene. The CDR3 length is 13 residues. J lost 6 bases, V lost 11 bases, and 13 bases had no gene match. CDR3 in amino acids: CAAKTGMSVEQYF. CDR3 sequence (DNA): TGTGCCGCAAAGACAGGGATGAGTGTCGAGCAGTACTTC.

This clonotype occurred a few times. The chain carries TRBV9 and TRBJ1-6, with D maybe TRBD1 (5 bases). CDR3 size: 15 residues. Trimming took 3 bases from V and 3 from J, leaving 10 bases between them. Looked up from germline, CDR1 is SGDLS and CDR2 is YYNGEE. The CDR3 here is CASSGGDGYNSPLHF. As DNA, the CDR3 is TGTGCCAGCAGCGGAGGGGACGGCTATAATTCACCCCTCCACTTT. The whole variable domain, filled in from reference TRBV9 and TRBJ1-6, reads DSGVTQTPKHLITATGQRVTLRCSPRSGDLSVYWYQQSLDQGLQFLIQYYNGEERAKGNILERFSAQQFPDLHSELNLSSLELGDSALYFCASSGGDGYNSPLHFGNGTRLTVT.

This clonotype was seen at least ten times. The chain has TRBV2 and TRBJ2-5; either TRBD1 or TRBD2 may supply D (5 bases each). The germline CDR1 and CDR2 sequences are SNHLY and FYNNEI. This CDR3 has 14 amino acids. V shed 4 bases and J shed 5 bases, with 14 bases lying between them. This CDR3 reads CASSGTTGLETQYF. The CDR3 bases are TGTGCCAGCAGTGGAACCACGGGGCTCGAGACCCAGTACTTC.

This clonotype was observed a handful of times. V and J are TRBV6-1 and TRBJ1-5; the D gene is possibly TRBD1 (6 bases). This CDR3 has 16 residues. CDR1 MNHNS and CDR2 SASEGT come from the germline V gene. Trimming removed 3 bases from V and 3 bases from J, with 15 bases in between. In nucleotides, the CDR3 is TGTGCCAGCAGTGACAGGAGACAGGCGTTCAATCAGCCCCAGCATTTT. Amino acid sequence: CASSDRRQAFNQPQHF.

At least ten counts were recorded for this clonotype. This chain connects TRBV6-1 to TRBJ2-5; possibly TRBD1 for D (6 bases). Germline CDR1 reads MNHNS; CDR2 reads SASEGT. The CDR3 covers 13 residues. Trimming took 5 bases from V and 5 from J, leaving 12 bases between them. The DNA of the CDR3 is TGTGCCAGCAGTAACAACAGGGTTGAGACCCAGTACTTC. It yields the protein CASSNNRVETQYF.

The V gene is TRBV7-9, the J gene TRBJ2-2; TRBD1 aligns across 7 bases. There are 13 residues in the CDR3. Germline CDR1 is SEHNR and CDR2 is FQNEAQ (reference sequence). With V trimmed by 9 bases and J by 2 bases, 3 bases remained unmatched. CDR3 sequence: CASDRANTGELFF. The CDR3 DNA reads as TGTGCCAGTGACAGGGCAAACACCGGGGAGCTGTTTTTT. Full variable domain (rest looked up from reference TRBV7-9 and TRBJ2-2): DTGVSQNPRHKITKRGQNVTFRCDPISEHNRLYWYRQTLGQGPEFLTYFQNEAQLEKSRLLSDRFSAERPKGSFSTLEIQRTEQGDSAMYLCASDRANTGELFFGEGSRLTVL.

Ten or more counts support this clonotype. The chain joins TRBV28 to TRBJ1-1; D ambiguous. The length of the CDR3 is 12 residues. V lost 2 bases and J lost 5, with 6 bases in between. CDR1 is MDHEN, CDR2 SYDVKM, per germline. The CDR3: CASSLMGTEAFF. The CDR3 bases are TGTGCCAGCAGTTTAATGGGAACTGAAGCTTTCTTT.